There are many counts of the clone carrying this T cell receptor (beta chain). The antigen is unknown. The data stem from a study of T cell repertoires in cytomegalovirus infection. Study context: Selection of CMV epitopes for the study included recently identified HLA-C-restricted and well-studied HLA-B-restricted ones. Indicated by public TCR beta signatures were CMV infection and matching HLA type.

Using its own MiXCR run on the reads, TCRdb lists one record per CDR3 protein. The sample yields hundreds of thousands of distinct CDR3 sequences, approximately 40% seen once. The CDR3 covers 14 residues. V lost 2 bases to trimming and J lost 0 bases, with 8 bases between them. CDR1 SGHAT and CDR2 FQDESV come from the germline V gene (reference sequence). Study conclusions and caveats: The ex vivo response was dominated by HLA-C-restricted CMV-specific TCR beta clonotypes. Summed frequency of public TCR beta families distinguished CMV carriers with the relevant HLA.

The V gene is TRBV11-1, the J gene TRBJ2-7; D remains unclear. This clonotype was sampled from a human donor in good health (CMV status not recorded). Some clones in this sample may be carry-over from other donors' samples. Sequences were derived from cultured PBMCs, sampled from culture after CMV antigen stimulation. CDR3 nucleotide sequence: TGTGCCAGCAGCTTACGCCCAGGCTCCTACGAGCAGTACTTC. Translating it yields CASSLRPGSYEQYF.